These 10 T cell receptor beta chains came from one sample sequenced in a study of spatial heterogeneity in lung cancer. TCRdb reprocessed the 5' RACE reads via MiXCR and lists one record per CDR3 protein. The sample shows around 60,000 distinct CDR3 sequences, 7.5% to 9% of them seen only once. Noted time point: sample taken at primary tumor resection. Without sorting, whole RNA was sequenced from tumor, nontumor lung or frozen PBMC. The sequenced sample was PBMCs, obtained at surgery. The receptor set was obtained from a female donor with early-stage non-small cell lung cancer.

This clonotype showed up just a few times. This rearrangement joins TRBV28 to TRBJ2-2, with D uncertain. The CDR3 has 13 amino acids. The germline V gene has CDR1 MDHEN and CDR2 SYDVKM. Trimming left V 6 bases short and J 4 bases short, with 9 bases between. This CDR3 is CASSLVRTGELFF. In DNA form, the CDR3 reads TGTGCCAGCAGCTTGGTACGCACCGGGGAGCTGTTTTTT.

Of note for this clonotype: The junction differs from germline at one of its ends, possibly a read error. The chain combines TRBV15 with TRBJ1-2; D remains ambiguous. The CDR3 has 15 residues. Germline-derived CDR1 and CDR2 are LNHNV and YYDKDF (reference sequence). CDR3 residues: CVTSRDTQNLYGYTF. The CDR3 nucleotides read TGTGTCACCAGCAGAGATACCCAGAATTTATATGGCTACACCTTC.

V usage is TRBV15 and J usage is TRBJ2-7; 7 nucleotides agree with TRBD1. The CDR3 length is 16 residues. The J segment lost 5 bases and the V segment lost 0 bases, leaving 10 bases of the junction unmatched. Germline CDR1 is LNHNV and CDR2 is YYDKDF (reference sequence). In nucleotides, the CDR3 is TGTGCCACCAGCAGAGATCAGGTACAGGGGAACAACGAGCAGTACTTC. Translated, it gives CATSRDQVQGNNEQYF.

The chain has TRBV19 and TRBJ1-4, with TRBD1 as a possible D gene (5 bases). This CDR3 is built from 14 residues. Trimming pared 5 bases from V and 6 bases from J, leaving 13 bases between. Germline V lookup: CDR1 LNHDA, CDR2 SQIVND (reference sequence). CDR3 protein: CASSLRDGYEKLFF. In DNA form, the CDR3 reads TGTGCCAGTAGTCTACGGGACGGATATGAAAAACTGTTTTTT.

The V gene is TRBV6-6, the J gene TRBJ1-2; 7 nucleotides match TRBD1. The CDR3 totals 12 residues. V shed 8 bases, J shed 2 bases, and the junction held 2 bases outside the gene matches. Germline CDR1 and CDR2: MNHNY and SVGAGI (reference sequence). The CDR3 spells CASVRGNYGYTF. In nucleotides, the CDR3 is TGTGCCAGCGTCAGGGGGAACTATGGCTACACCTTC.

The chain has TRBV28 and TRBJ2-3; D ambiguous. This CDR3 comprises 15 residues. V was shortened by 5 bases and J by 2 bases, with 14 bases between the two germline ends. Looked up from germline, CDR1 is MDHEN and CDR2 is SYDVKM. The CDR3 DNA is TGTGCCAGCAGTCCCAGTCCCGCTACCACAGATACGCAGTATTTT. Its translation: CASSPSPATTDTQYF.

The chain links TRBV5-5 to TRBJ1-1, with 7 bases that match TRBD1. Germline assignment: CDR1 SGHKS and CDR2 YYEKEE (reference sequence). Losses at the gene ends were 1 base for V and 3 bases for J; bases not matched to a gene: 6. The CDR3 is 15 amino acids. Written as DNA, the CDR3 is TGTGCCAGCAGCTTGACAGGGGCCGCGTACACTGAAGCTTTCTTT. Protein: CASSLTGAAYTEAFF.

In its sample, this clonotype was seen many times. Germline is not matched at one junction end, which may reflect a read error. This chain joins TRBV4-1 and TRBJ2-5, with D possibly called TRBD1 or TRBD2 (5 bases each). The CDR3 is 17 residues long. Germline CDR1 and CDR2: MGHRA and YSYEKL. In nucleotides, the CDR3 is TGCGCCAGCAGTCAAGATCGGGACGTCATTGGGGGAGAGACCCAGTACTTC. This sequence encodes CASSQDRDVIGGETQYF.

This clonotype was recorded a few times. V and J are TRBV15 and TRBJ1-4; TRBD1 agrees at 8 bases. CDR3 size: 14 residues. Germline-derived CDR1 and CDR2 are LNHNV and YYDKDF (reference sequence). V was pared by 1 base and J by 7 bases, with 2 bases of the junction left unmatched. The CDR3 DNA follows: TGTGCCACCAGCAGAGGGGGACAGGTTGAAAAACTGTTTTTT. This translates into CATSRGGQVEKLFF. Complete variable domain (other parts from reference TRBV15 and TRBJ1-4): DAMVIQNPRYQVTQFGKPVTLSCSQTLNHNVMYWYQQKSSQAPKLLFHYYDKDFNNEADTPDNFQSRRPNTSFCFLDIRSPGLGDTAMYLCATSRGGQVEKLFFGSGTQLSVL.

The chain combines TRBV5-1 with TRBJ1-2, with D possibly matching TRBD1 (6 bases). Trimming removed 0 bases at V and 4 bases at J, with 10 bases between. This CDR3 contains 14 residues. CDR1 and CDR2 from the germline V gene are SGHRS and YFSETQ. CDR3: CASSLGDRTYGYTF. CDR3 bases: TGCGCCAGCAGCTTGGGCGACAGGACCTATGGCTACACCTTC.